This T cell receptor beta chain was sequenced for a study of T cells in tuberculosis. Overall study context: T cells were selected with CD1B tetramers loaded with glucose monomycolate. Notes on the study in general: GMM-specific TCRs were nearer to active tuberculosis alpha repertoires, suggesting expansion.

Only in-frame clones appear in the TCRdb table, and some are missing; sequencing was by immunoSEQ multiplex PCR. The sample records fewer than 45,000 clones, about 96% being singletons. Comments on this clone: No antigen is known for it.

CDR1 SGHTA and CDR2 FQGNSA come from the germline V gene. With 4 bases removed from V and 8 bases from J, the gap between germline ends came to 15 bases. This CDR3 comprises 14 residues. Sequencing was performed on PBMCs. The sequence was obtained from a donor aged 10-30 years with latent tuberculosis or without tuberculosis infection. This chain joins TRBV7-2 and TRBJ2-1; perhaps TRBD2 as D (6 bases). The DNA for the CDR3 is TGTGCCAGCAGCTCACTCGGGACTCCGGATGAGCAGTTCTTC. Amino acids: CASSSLGTPDEQFF.